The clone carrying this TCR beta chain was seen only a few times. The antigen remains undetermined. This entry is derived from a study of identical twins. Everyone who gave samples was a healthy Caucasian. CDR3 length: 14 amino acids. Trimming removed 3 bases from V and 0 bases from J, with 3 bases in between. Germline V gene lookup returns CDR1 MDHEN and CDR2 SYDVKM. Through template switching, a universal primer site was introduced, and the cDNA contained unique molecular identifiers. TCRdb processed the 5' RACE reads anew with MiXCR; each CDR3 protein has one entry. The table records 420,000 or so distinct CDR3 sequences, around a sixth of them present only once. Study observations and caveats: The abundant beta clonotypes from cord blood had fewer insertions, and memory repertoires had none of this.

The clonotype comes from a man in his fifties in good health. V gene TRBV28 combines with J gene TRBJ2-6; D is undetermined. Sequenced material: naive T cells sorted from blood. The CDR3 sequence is CASSFRSGANVLTF. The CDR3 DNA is TGTGCCAGCAGTTTCCGCTCTGGGGCCAACGTCCTGACTTTC.